This T cell receptor beta chain derives from a study of regulatory T cells in long-lasting Graves disease. Findings and caveats of the study: Favored gene segments in persistent disease were TRBV28, TRBJ1-2 and TRBJ2-5. Accuracy was possibly reduced by small sample size.

Stated time point: persistent/refractory GD, antithyroid drugs over 5 years with positive TRAb. RNA isolated from PBMCs was used to make the TCR library. From each patient, roughly 10 milliliters of peripheral blood was drawn and collected into an EDTA anticoagulant tube. Comment on this clonotype: Its target is not known.

This CDR3 has 15 residues. Per the germline V gene, CDR1 is SEHNR and CDR2 is FQNEAQ (reference sequence). Trimming took off 5 bases at V and 1 base at J, with 13 bases between the two ends. Combining iRepertoire HTBI primers with Arm-PCR of CDR3 regions, the authors built TCR beta libraries. TCRdb reprocessed the multiplex PCR reads with MiXCR, giving one entry per CDR3 protein. The data contain fewer than 550,000 distinct CDR3 sequences, about 22% of them seen just once; the ten biggest clones take up roughly 7%. The rearrangement uses TRBV7-9 and TRBJ2-3, with D uncertain. This receptor was obtained from a female donor with Graves disease. The input for sequencing was peripheral blood mononuclear cells (PBMCs), taken when the disease was refractory, from a patient treated with antithyroid drugs. CDR3 sequence: CASSLKGRGTDTQYF. Written as DNA, the CDR3 is TGTGCCAGCAGCCTAAAAGGAAGGGGCACAGATACGCAGTATTTT.